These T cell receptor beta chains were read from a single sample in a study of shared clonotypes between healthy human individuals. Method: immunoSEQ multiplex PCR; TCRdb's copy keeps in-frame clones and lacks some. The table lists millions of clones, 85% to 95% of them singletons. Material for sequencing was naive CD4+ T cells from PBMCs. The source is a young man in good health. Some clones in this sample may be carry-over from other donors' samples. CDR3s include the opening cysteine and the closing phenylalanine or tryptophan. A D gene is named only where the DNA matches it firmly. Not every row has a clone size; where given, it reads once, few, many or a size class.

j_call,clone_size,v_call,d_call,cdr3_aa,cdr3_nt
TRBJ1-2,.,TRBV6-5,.,CATRRTDYGYTF,TGTGCCACCCGGCGGACCGACTATGGCTACACCTTC
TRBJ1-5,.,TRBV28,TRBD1,CASSFGRSTGGRNQPQHF,TGTGCCAGCAGTTTTGGGAGATCGACAGGGGGCCGGAATCAGCCCCAGCATTTT
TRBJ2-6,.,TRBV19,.,CASAPVGSGANVLTF,TGTGCCAGTGCGCCCGTCGGGTCTGGGGCCAACGTCCTGACTTTC
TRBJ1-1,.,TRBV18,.,CASSPDQGTEAFF,TGTGCCAGCTCACCGGATCAGGGGACTGAAGCTTTCTTT
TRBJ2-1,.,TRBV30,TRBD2,CAWSSTSRASFF,TGTGCCTGGAGTTCGACTAGCAGGGCGTCGTTCTTC
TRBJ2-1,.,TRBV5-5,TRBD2,CASSLASLAGYNEQFF,TGTGCCAGCAGCTTGGCCTCACTAGCGGGTTACAATGAGCAGTTCTTC
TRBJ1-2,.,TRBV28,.,CASSTTAYHGYTF,TGTGCCAGCAGTACTACTGCTTATCATGGCTACACCTTC
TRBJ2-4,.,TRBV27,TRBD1,CASSPWDRGTKNIQYF,TGTGCCAGCAGTCCCTGGGACAGGGGAACCAAAAACATTCAGTACTTC
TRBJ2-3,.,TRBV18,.,CASSPERTTDTQYF,TGTGCCAGCTCACCGGAGCGGACCACAGATACGCAGTATTTT
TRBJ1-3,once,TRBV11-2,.,CASSLGPGSGNTIYF,TGTGCCAGCAGCTTAGGGCCAGGGTCTGGAAACACCATATATTTT
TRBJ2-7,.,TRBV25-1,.,CASEVTGTVGKQYF,TGTGCCAGCGAGGTCACCGGGACTGTTGGGAAGCAGTACTTC
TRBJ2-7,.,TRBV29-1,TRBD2,CSVEGFSGGRAYEQYF,TGCAGCGTTGAAGGCTTCTCGGGCGGGAGGGCCTACGAGCAGTACTTC
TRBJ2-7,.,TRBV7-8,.,CASSWGYSYEQYF,TGTGCCAGCAGTTGGGGGTACTCCTACGAGCAGTACTTC
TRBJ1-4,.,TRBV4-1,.,CASSQDLKGNEKLFF,TGCGCCAGCAGCCAAGATCTAAAGGGAAATGAAAAACTGTTTTTT
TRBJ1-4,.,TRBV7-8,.,CASSPFRIGGREKLFF,TGTGCCAGCAGCCCTTTTAGGATCGGGGGGAGGGAAAAACTGTTTTTT
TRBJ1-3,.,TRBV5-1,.,CASSQQSPGNTIYF,TGCGCCAGCAGCCAACAGAGCCCTGGAAACACCATATATTTT
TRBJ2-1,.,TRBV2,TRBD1,CASSLGGGEQFF,TGTGCCAGCAGCCTAGGGGGCGGTGAGCAGTTCTTC
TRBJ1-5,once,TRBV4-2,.,CASSQMGGRQPQHF,TGTGCCAGCAGCCAAATGGGGGGCAGGCAGCCCCAGCATTTT
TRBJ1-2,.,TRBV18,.,CASSPPRDGYGYTF,TGTGCCAGCTCACCACCCCGGGACGGCTATGGCTACACCTTC
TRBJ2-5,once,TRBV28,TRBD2,CASTLAGGLEETQYF,TGTGCCAGCACCCTAGCGGGAGGGTTGGAAGAGACCCAGTACTTC
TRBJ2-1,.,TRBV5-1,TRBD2,CASSLGLAGEQFF,TGCGCCAGCAGCTTGGGACTAGCAGGTGAGCAGTTCTTC
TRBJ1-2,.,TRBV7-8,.,CASSLNIGVRAYGYTF,TGTGCCAGCAGCTTAAACATCGGTGTACGGGCCTATGGCTACACCTTC
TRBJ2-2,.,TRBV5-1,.,CASSLASGSNTGELFF,TGCGCCAGCAGCTTGGCCAGCGGTTCGAACACCGGGGAGCTGTTTTTT
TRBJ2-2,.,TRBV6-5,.,CASSYHRAGELFF,TGTGCCAGCAGTTACCACAGGGCCGGGGAGCTGTTTTTT
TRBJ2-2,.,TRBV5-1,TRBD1,CASSFTGAGTGELFF,TGCGCCAGCAGCTTTACAGGGGCGGGCACCGGGGAGCTGTTTTTT
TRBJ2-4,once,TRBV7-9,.,CASSAIRDDRNIQYF,TGTGCCAGCAGCGCCATCCGGGACGACAGGAACATTCAGTACTTC
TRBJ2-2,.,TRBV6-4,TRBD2,CASSESLAGTTGELFF,TGTGCCAGCAGTGAGAGCCTAGCGGGTACCACCGGGGAGCTGTTTTTT
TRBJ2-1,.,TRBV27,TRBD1,CASSLFSGQGYYNEQFF,TGTGCCAGCAGTTTATTCAGTGGACAGGGGTACTACAATGAGCAGTTCTTC
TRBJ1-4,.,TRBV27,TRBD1,CASSLEGAGEKLFF,TGTGCCAGCAGTCTCGAGGGGGCCGGGGAAAAACTGTTTTTT
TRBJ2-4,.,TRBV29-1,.,CSVEDIGQHHQYF,TGCAGCGTTGAAGATATAGGACAGCATCACCAGTACTTC
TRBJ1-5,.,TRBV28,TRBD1,CASTKLGQGVNQPQHF,TGTGCCAGCACCAAATTAGGGCAGGGGGTCAATCAGCCCCAGCATTTT
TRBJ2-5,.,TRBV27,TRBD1,CASSPITGVETQYF,TGTGCCAGCAGTCCGATTACAGGGGTGGAGACCCAGTACTTC
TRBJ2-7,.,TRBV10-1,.,CASSEGRWPYEQYF,TGCGCCAGCAGTGAGGGGCGGTGGCCCTACGAGCAGTACTTC
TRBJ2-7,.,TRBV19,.,CASSIGSRGFFYEQYF,TGTGCCAGTAGTATAGGCTCGAGGGGGTTTTTCTACGAGCAGTACTTC
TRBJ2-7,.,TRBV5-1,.,CASRHSYEQYF,TGCGCCAGCAGGCATTCCTACGAGCAGTACTTC
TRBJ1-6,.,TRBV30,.,CASHRGVGSPLHF,TGTGCCAGTCATCGCGGGGTAGGGTCACCCCTCCACTTT
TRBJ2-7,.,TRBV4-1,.,CASSQGGPSSYEQYF,TGCGCCAGCAGCCAAGGAGGGCCTAGCTCCTACGAGCAGTACTTC